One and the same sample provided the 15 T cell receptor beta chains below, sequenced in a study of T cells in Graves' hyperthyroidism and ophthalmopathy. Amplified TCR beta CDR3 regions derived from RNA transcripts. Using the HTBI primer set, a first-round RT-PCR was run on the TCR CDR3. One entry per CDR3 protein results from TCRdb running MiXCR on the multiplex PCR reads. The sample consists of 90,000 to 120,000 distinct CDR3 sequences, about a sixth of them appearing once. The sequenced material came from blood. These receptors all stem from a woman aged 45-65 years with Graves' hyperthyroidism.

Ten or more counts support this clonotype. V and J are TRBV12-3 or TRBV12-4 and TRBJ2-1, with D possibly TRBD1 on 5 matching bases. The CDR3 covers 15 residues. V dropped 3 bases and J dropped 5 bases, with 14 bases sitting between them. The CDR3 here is CASSLRTGFDNEQFF. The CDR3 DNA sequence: TGTGCCAGCAGTTTGAGAACAGGTTTTGACAATGAGCAGTTCTTC.

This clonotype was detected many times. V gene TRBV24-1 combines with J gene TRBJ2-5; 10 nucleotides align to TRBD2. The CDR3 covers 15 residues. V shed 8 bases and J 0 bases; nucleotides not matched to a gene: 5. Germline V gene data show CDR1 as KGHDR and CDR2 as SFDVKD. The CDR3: CATNSGLADQETQYF. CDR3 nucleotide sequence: TGTGCCACCAACTCCGGACTAGCGGACCAAGAGACCCAGTACTTC.

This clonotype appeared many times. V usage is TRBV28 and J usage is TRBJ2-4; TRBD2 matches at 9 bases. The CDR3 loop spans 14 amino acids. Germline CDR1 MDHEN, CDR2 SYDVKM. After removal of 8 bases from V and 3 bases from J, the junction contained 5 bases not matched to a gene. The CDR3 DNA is TGTGCCAGCTACCCTAGCGGGGTCAAAAACATTCAGTACTTC. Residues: CASYPSGVKNIQYF. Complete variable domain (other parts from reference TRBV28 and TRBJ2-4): DVKVTQSSRYLVKRTGEKVFLECVQDMDHENMFWYRQDPGLGLRLIYFSYDVKMKEKGDIPEGYSVSREKKERFSLILESASTNQTSMYLCASYPSGVKNIQYFGAGTRLSVL.

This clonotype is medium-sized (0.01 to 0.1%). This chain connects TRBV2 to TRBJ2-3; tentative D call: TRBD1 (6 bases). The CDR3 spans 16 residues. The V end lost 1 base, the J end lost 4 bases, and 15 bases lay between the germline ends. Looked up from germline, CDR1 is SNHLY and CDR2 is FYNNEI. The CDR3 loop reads CASSEDRRGGADTQYF. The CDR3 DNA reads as TGTGCCAGCAGTGAAGATCGCAGGGGTGGGGCAGATACGCAGTATTTT.

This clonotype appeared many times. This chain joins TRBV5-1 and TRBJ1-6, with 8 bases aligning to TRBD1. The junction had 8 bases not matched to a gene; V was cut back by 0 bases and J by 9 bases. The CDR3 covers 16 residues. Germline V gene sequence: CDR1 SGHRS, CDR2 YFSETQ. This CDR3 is CASSLASGGEGSPLHF. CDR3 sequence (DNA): TGCGCCAGCAGCTTGGCGTCAGGGGGCGAGGGTTCACCCCTCCACTTT.

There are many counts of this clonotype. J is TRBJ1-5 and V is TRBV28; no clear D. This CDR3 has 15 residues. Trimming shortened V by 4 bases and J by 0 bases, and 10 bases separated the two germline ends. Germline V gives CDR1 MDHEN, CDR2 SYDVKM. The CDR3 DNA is TGTGCCAGCAGTTCCCCACAGAGTAGCAATCAGCCCCAGCATTTT. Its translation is CASSSPQSSNQPQHF.

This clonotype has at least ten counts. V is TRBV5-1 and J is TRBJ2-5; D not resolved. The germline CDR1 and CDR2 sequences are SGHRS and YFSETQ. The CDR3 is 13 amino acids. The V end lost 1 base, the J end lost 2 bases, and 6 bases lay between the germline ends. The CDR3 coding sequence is TGCGCCAGCAGCTTGCAGGATCAAGAGACCCAGTACTTC. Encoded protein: CASSLQDQETQYF.

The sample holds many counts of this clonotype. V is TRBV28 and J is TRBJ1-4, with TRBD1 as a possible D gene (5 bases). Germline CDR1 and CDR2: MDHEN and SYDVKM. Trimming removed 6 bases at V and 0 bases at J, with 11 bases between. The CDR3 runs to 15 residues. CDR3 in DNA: TGTGCCAGCAGGATGACAGTTGCAACTAATGAAAAACTGTTTTTT. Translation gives CASRMTVATNEKLFF.

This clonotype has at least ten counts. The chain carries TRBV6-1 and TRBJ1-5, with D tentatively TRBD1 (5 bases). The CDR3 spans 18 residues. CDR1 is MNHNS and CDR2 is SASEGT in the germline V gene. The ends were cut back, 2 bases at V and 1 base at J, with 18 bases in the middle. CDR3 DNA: TGTGCCAGCAGTGAAAAACGCGAGACAGAGAGGAGCAATCAGCCCCAGCATTTT. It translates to CASSEKRETERSNQPQHF.

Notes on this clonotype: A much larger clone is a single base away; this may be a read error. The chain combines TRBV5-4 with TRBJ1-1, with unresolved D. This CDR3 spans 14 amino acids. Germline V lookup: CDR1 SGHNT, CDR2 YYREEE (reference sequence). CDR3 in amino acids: CVSSLELRGTEAFF. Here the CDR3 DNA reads TGTGTCAGCAGCTTGGAACTTCGGGGCACTGAAGCTTTCTTT. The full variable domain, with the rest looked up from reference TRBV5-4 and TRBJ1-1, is ETGVTQSPTHLIKTRGQQVTLRCSSQSGHNTVSWYQQALGQGPQFIFQYYREEENGRGNFPPRFSGLQFPNYSSELNVNALELDDSALYLCVSSLELRGTEAFFGQGTRLTVV.

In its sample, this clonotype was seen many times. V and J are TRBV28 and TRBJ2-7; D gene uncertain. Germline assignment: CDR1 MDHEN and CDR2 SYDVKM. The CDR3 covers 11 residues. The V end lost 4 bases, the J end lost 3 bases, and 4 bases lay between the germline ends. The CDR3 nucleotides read TGTGCCAGCAGTTCAAGCTACGAGCAGTACTTC. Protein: CASSSSYEQYF.

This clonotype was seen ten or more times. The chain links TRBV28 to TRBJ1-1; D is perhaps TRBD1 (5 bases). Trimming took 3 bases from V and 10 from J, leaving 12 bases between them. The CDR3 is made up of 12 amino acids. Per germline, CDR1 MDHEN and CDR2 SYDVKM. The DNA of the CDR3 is TGTGCCAGCAGTTTGGAGGGGTTTGGAGCTTTCTTT. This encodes CASSLEGFGAFF.

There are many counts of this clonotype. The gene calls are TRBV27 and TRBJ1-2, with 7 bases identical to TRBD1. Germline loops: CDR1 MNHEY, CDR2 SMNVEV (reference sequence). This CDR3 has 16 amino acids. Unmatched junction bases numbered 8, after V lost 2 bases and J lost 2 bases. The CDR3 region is CASSLAGQARNYGYTF. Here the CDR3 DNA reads TGTGCCAGCAGTTTAGCAGGACAGGCTCGGAACTATGGCTACACCTTC.

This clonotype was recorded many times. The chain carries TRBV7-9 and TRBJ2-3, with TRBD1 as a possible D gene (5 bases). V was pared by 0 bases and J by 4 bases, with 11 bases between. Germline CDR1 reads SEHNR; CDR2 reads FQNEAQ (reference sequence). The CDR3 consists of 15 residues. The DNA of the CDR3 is TGTGCCAGCAGCTTAGCGCCAAGGGGTCCAGATACGCAGTATTTT. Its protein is CASSLAPRGPDTQYF.

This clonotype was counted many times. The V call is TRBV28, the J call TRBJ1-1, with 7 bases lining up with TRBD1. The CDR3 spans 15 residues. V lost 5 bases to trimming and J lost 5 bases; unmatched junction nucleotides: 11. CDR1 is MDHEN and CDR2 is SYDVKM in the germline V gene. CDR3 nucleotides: TGTGCCAGCAGTCAGGGACAGTCGTATTGGACTGAAGCTTTCTTT. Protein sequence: CASSQGQSYWTEAFF.